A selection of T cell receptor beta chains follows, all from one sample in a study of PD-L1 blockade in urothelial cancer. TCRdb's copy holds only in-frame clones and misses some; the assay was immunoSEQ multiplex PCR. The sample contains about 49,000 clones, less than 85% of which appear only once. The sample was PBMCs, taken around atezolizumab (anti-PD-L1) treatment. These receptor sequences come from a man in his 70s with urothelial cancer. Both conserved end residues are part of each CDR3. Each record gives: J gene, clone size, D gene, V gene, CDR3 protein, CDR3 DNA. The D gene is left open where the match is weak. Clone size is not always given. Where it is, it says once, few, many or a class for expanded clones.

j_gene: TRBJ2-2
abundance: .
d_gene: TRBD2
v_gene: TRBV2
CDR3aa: CASSSAGGPAGELFF
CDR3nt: TGTGCCAGCAGTTCAGCGGGAGGGCCGGCCGGGGAGCTGTTTTTT

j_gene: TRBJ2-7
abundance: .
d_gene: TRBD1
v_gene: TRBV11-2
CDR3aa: CASSLGTEGTYEQYF
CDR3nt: TGTGCCAGCAGCTTGGGGACAGAGGGAACCTACGAGCAGTACTTC

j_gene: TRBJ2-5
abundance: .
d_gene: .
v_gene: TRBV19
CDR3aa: CASSPTGRETQYF
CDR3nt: TGTGCCAGTAGCCCCACAGGGAGAGAGACCCAGTACTTC

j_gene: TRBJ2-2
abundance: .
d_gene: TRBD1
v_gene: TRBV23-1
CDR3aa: CASSQSNRGRGRIGELFF
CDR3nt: TGCGCCAGCAGTCAATCTAACAGGGGCAGGGGGCGCATCGGGGAGCTGTTTTTT

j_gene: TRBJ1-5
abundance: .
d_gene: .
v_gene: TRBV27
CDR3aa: CASSLVGRGNQPQHF
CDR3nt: TGTGCCAGCAGTTTGGTGGGTCGGGGCAATCAGCCCCAGCATTTT

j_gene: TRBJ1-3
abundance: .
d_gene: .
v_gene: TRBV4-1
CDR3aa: CASSQGGLLRGSGNTIYF
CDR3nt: TGCGCCAGCAGCCAAGGTGGGCTCCTACGGGGCTCTGGAAACACCATATATTTT

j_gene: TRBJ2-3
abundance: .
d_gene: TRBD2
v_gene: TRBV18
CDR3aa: CASSPVTSGKGMADTQYF
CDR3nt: TGTGCCAGCTCACCGGTGACTAGCGGGAAGGGGATGGCAGATACGCAGTATTTT

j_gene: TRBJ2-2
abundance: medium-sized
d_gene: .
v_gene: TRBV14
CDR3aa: CASSQGTANTGELFF
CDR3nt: TGTGCCAGCAGCCAAGGGACAGCGAACACCGGGGAGCTGTTTTTT

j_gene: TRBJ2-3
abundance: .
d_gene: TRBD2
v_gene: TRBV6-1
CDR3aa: CASSEFSGISTDTQYF
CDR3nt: TGTGCCAGCAGTGAATTTAGCGGGATCAGCACAGATACGCAGTATTTT

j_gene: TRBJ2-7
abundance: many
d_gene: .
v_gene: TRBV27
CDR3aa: CASSSGDREQYF
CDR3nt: TGTGCCAGCAGTTCGGGAGATCGCGAGCAGTACTTC

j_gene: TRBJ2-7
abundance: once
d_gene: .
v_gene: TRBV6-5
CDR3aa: CASSYSLGGGTYEQYF
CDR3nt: TGTGCCAGCAGTTACTCGCTAGGTGGAGGGACCTACGAGCAGTACTTC

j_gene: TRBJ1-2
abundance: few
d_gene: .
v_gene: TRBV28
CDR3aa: CASREGPSNYGYTF
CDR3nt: TGTGCCAGCAGAGAGGGCCCATCTAACTATGGCTACACCTTC

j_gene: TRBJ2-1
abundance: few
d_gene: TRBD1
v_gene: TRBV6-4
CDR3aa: CATAGQADNEQFF
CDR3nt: TGTGCCACCGCGGGACAGGCGGACAATGAGCAGTTCTTC

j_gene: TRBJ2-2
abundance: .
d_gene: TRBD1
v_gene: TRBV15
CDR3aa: CATMADWGRGLNTGELFF
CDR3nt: TGTGCCACCATGGCTGATTGGGGCAGGGGGCTAAACACCGGGGAGCTGTTTTTT

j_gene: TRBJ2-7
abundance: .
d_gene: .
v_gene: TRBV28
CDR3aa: CATVGAPEEQYF
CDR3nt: TGTGCCACGGTGGGGGCGCCGGAAGAGCAGTACTTC

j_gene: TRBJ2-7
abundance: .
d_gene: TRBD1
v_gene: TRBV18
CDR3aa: CASSPGTGAPREQYF
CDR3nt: TGTGCCAGCTCACCAGGGACAGGGGCCCCCAGGGAGCAGTACTTC

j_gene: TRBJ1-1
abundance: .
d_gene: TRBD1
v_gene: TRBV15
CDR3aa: CATSRDRGPTEAFF
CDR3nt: TGTGCCACCAGCAGAGATAGGGGGCCCACTGAAGCTTTCTTT

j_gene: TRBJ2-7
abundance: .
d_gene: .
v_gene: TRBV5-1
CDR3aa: CASSLEGFEQYF
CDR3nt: TGCGCCAGCAGCTTGGAGGGGTTCGAGCAGTACTTC

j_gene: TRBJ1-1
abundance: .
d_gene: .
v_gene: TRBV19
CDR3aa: CASSITHLGSDTEAFF
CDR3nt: TGTGCCAGTAGCATCACCCACCTGGGCTCCGACACTGAAGCTTTCTTT

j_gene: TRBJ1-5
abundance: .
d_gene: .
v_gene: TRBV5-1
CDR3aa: CASSLAQGPDQPQHF
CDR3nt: TGCGCCAGCAGCTTGGCCCAGGGGCCCGATCAGCCCCAGCATTTT

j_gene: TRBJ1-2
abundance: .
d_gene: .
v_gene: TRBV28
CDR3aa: CASSSRWGRFYGYTF
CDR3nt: TGTGCCAGCAGTTCTAGATGGGGGAGGTTCTATGGCTACACCTTC

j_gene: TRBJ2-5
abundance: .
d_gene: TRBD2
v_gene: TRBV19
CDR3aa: CASKGLAAQETQYF
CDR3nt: TGTGCCAGTAAGGGCCTAGCGGCTCAAGAGACCCAGTACTTC

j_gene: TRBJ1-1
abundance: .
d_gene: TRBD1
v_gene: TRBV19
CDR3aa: CASRKTGGNTEAFF
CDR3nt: TGTGCCAGTAGAAAGACAGGGGGGAACACTGAAGCTTTCTTT

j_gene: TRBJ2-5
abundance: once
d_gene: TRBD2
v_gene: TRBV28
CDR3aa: CASSPQRLAGAGETQYF
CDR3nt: TGTGCCAGCAGTCCCCAAAGACTAGCGGGAGCTGGAGAGACCCAGTACTTC

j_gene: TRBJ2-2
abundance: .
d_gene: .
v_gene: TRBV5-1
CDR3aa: CASSSREFSNTGELFF
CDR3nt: TGCGCCAGCAGCTCCCGGGAGTTTTCCAACACCGGGGAGCTGTTTTTT

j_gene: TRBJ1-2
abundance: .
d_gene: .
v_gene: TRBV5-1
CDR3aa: CASSPATIGATGYTF
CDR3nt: TGCGCCAGCAGCCCAGCCACTATAGGGGCTACTGGCTACACCTTC

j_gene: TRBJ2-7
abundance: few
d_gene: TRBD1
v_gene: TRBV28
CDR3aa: CASSGQGILSYEQYF
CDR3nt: TGTGCCAGCAGTGGACAGGGTATCCTCTCCTACGAGCAGTACTTC